This TCR beta chain was sequenced in a study of cytomegalovirus exposure and HLA in healthy donors. Study-level findings and limits: TCR beta chain V- and J-gene trimming was linked, in a later analysis, to a missense variant in DCLRE1C. A further, later analysis showed that HLA-associated TCR beta chains (compared with equally common others) were more clonally expanded. The authors enumerated 150 to 200 TCR beta chains as linked to cytomegalovirus.

With respect to this clone: Its antigen is unknown.

PCR primers comprised 60 Vbeta and 13 Jbeta primers. Sequencing used immunoSEQ multiplex PCR; TCRdb keeps in-frame clones, though not all of them. Among 150,000 to 200,000 clones, about 78% were seen once, and the ten largest hold 5.7%. Every donor was a healthy person donating bone marrow. Sequences were obtained from PBMCs. The TCR was taken from a man between 35 and 55 years old in good health and CMV-seronegative.

The CDR3 bases are TGTGCCAGCAGCTCTTCGACTAGCGGGAGCCGCTACAATGAGCAGTTCTTC. Its protein product is CASSSSTSGSRYNEQFF. The genes are TRBV7-9 and TRBJ2-1, with 12 bases lining up with TRBD2. From germline, CDR1 is SEHNR and CDR2 FQNEAQ (reference sequence). The CDR3 runs to 17 residues. J gave up 3 bases and V 4 bases, and 7 bases lay outside the gene matches.